This is a list of T cell receptor beta chains from one sample in a study of cytomegalovirus exposure and HLA in healthy donors. Assay: immunoSEQ multiplex PCR; the TCRdb copy retains only in-frame clones and omits some. The sample carries about 160,000 clones, nearly 90% recorded once. Material for sequencing was PBMCs. The source of these receptors is a woman aged 18-35 years in good health and CMV-seropositive. Each CDR3 is given with its conserved first and last residue. D genes are given only for firm matches.

d_gene,j_gene,v_gene,CDR3nt,CDR3aa
.,TRBJ1-1,TRBV30,TGTGCCTGGATTCGGGCGGACATGAACACTGAAGCTTTCTTT,CAWIRADMNTEAFF
.,TRBJ2-2,TRBV4-1,TGCGCCAGCAGCCCGTTGTTGCGGCGAGGGGAGCTGTTTTTT,CASSPLLRRGELFF
.,TRBJ2-1,TRBV27,.,CASSLEREPSGNEQFF
.,TRBJ1-1,TRBV9,TGTGCCAGCAGCGTAAGGGGATGGGGCACTGAAGCTTTCTTT,CASSVRGWGTEAFF
.,TRBJ1-1,TRBV6-1,TGTGCCAGCAGCAAACACAGGGAAGGCACTGAAGCTTTCTTT,CASSKHREGTEAFF
.,TRBJ2-7,TRBV11-1,TGTGCCAGCAGCCCTAGGACTTTTCGGCACGAGCAGTACTTC,CASSPRTFRHEQYF
.,TRBJ2-7,TRBV18,TGTGCCAGCTCACCAAGGGGCGGAACCTACGAGCAGTACTTC,CASSPRGGTYEQYF
TRBD2,TRBJ2-7,TRBV5-1,TGCGCCAGCTCCGGGGGAGCGGGAGGTGGGGACGAGCAGTACTTC,CASSGGAGGGDEQYF
TRBD2,TRBJ2-6,TRBV5-1,TGCGCCAGTCTCCCGGGACTAGCGGGAGTGGGGGCCAACGTCCTGACTTTC,CASLPGLAGVGANVLTF
TRBD1,TRBJ2-7,TRBV30,TGTGCCTGGAGTGAGACAGGGTTTTATGAGCAGTACTTC,CAWSETGFYEQYF
TRBD2,TRBJ2-7,TRBV29-1,TGCAGCGTTGGGACTAGCGTAAACGAGCAGTACTTC,CSVGTSVNEQYF
.,TRBJ2-7,TRBV6-6,TGTGCCAGCAGTGTACAGGTTTACTCCTACGAGCAGTACTTC,CASSVQVYSYEQYF
.,TRBJ2-1,TRBV4-1,TGCGCCAGCAGCCATATAGATCTTGAGCAGTTCTTC,CASSHIDLEQFF
.,TRBJ2-7,TRBV5-1,TGCGCCAGCAGCCCCTGGGGGGACAGTCCCTACGAGCAGTACTTC,CASSPWGDSPYEQYF
TRBD1,TRBJ2-7,TRBV6-1,TGTGCCAGCAGAGAAGGGACAGATTTATCCTACGAGCAGTACTTC,CASREGTDLSYEQYF
TRBD2,TRBJ2-1,TRBV18,TGTGCCAGCTCACCAAAGCGGGAGGTTGAGCAGTTCTTC,CASSPKREVEQFF
.,TRBJ1-5,TRBV27,TGTGCCAGCACCTCTAGGATTCGGGGGTCCCTAGGGCCCCAGCATTTT,CASTSRIRGSLGPQHF
TRBD1,TRBJ2-7,TRBV29-1,TGCAGCGTGTTAACAGGGGCCGAGCAGTACTTC,CSVLTGAEQYF
.,TRBJ2-1,TRBV29-1,TGCAGCGTCGATACAGAGGGCAATGAGCAGTTCTTC,CSVDTEGNEQFF
TRBD1,TRBJ2-7,TRBV11-2,TGTGCCAGCAGCCCGGGGGACAGGGTGTCCTACGAGCAGTACTTC,CASSPGDRVSYEQYF
TRBD2,TRBJ2-2,TRBV9,TGTGCCAGCACTCCCCAGGGGGGACTAGCGGGAGTAGGGGAGCTGTTTTTT,CASTPQGGLAGVGELFF
TRBD1,TRBJ2-3,TRBV11-3,TGTGCCAGCAGCTCCCGGCAGGGGGCCGCAGATACGCAGTATTTT,CASSSRQGAADTQYF
TRBD1,TRBJ1-2,TRBV20-1,TGCAGTGGACAGGGAAGACATGGCTACACCTTC,CSGQGRHGYTF
TRBD2,TRBJ2-7,TRBV6-5,TGTGCCAGCAGTTACTCCTTTTCGCGGGAGAGGGGCGAGCAGTACTTC,CASSYSFSRERGEQYF
.,TRBJ2-2,TRBV6-4,TGTGCCAGCAGAATACAGGAAAACACCGGGGAGCTGTTTTTT,CASRIQENTGELFF
TRBD2,TRBJ2-5,TRBV9,TGTGCCAGCAGCTTCGAACTAGCGGGAGGCCTCGAGACCCAGTACTTC,CASSFELAGGLETQYF
TRBD2,TRBJ2-3,TRBV30,TGTGCCTGGAGTGTAGGGCTAGCGGGAGATACGCAGTATTTT,CAWSVGLAGDTQYF